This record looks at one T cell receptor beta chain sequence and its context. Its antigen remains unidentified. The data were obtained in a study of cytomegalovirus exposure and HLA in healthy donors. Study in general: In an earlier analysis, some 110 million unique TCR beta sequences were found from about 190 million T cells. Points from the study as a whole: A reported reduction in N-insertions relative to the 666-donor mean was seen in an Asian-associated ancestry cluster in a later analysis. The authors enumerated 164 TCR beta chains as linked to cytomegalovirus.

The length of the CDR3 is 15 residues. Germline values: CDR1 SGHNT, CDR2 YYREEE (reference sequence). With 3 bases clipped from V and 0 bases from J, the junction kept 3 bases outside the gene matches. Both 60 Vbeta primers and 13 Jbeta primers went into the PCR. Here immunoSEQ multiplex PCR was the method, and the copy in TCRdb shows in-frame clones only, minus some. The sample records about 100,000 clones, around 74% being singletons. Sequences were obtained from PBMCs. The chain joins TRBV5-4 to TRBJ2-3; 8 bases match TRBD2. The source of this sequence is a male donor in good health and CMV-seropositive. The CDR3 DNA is TGTGCCAGCAGCTCGAAGCGGGGGAGCACAGATACGCAGTATTTT. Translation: CASSSKRGSTDTQYF.